This passage covers 28 T cell receptor beta chains from one sample sequenced in a study of T-cell reconstitution after alpha-beta-depleted transplantation in children. A library of TCRbeta sequences, prepared with unique molecular identifiers, was generated. TCRdb redid the calling of the PCR reads with MiXCR, one entry per CDR3 protein. The data show about 980,000 distinct CDR3 sequences, about 26% seen once. Source: PBMCs, mostly from graft donor cells, taken 360 days after TCRalphabeta/CD19-depleted stem cell transplant. These receptors came from a boy under three years old who had a stem cell transplant for SCID, so the T cells may come from the graft donor.

V gene TRBV20-1 combines with J gene TRBJ1-1, with 7 bases matching TRBD1. The CDR3 loop spans 12 amino acids. J was trimmed by 3 bases and V by 5 bases; bases with no gene match: 3. From germline, CDR1 is DFQATT and CDR2 SNEGSKA (reference sequence). CDR3: CSACRGDTEAFF. The CDR3, as DNA: TGCAGTGCTTGCAGGGGGGACACTGAAGCTTTCTTT.

CDR3 bases: TGTGCCAGCAGTTTCCACCGATCGACAGGGCTAGCCTACAATGAGCAGTTCTTC. This codes for CASSFHRSTGLAYNEQFF. The chain carries TRBV6-2 or TRBV6-3 and TRBJ2-1; 7 positions match TRBD1. V shed 4 bases and J 2 bases; nucleotides not matched to a gene: 14. This CDR3 has 18 amino acids. The germline CDR1 and CDR2 sequences are MNHEY and SVGEGT.

This clonotype appeared once. This rearrangement joins TRBV20-1 to TRBJ1-4; 7 bases align to TRBD1. Germline V gene sequence: CDR1 DFQATT, CDR2 SNEGSKA (reference sequence). V trimming: 3 bases; J trimming: 8 bases; junction bases outside the gene matches: 9. The CDR3 is made up of 14 amino acids. The CDR3 region is CSASDRGGYEKLFF. The CDR3 nucleotides read TGCAGTGCTAGCGACAGAGGGGGCTACGAAAAACTGTTTTTT.

V and J are TRBV20-1 and TRBJ2-3, with 10 bases lining up with TRBD2. CDR1 DFQATT and CDR2 SNEGSKA come from the germline V gene (reference sequence). The CDR3 length is 14 residues. V lost 5 bases and J lost 3; bases outside the gene matches: 5. CDR3 nucleotides: TGCAGTGCTGTAGCGGGGGGTTCTACAGATACGCAGTATTTT. Amino acid sequence: CSAVAGGSTDTQYF.

This clonotype was observed a handful of times. The chain has TRBV29-1 and TRBJ1-2; tentatively, D is TRBD1 (6 bases). The V end lost 2 bases, the J end lost 2 bases, and 9 bases lay between the germline ends. Germline V gene data show CDR1 as SQVTM and CDR2 as ANQGSEA. The CDR3 consists of 13 residues. The CDR3 loop is CSVEPTGNYGYTF. For the CDR3, the DNA is TGCAGCGTTGAACCGACAGGAAACTATGGCTACACCTTC.

The chain combines TRBV6-6 with TRBJ2-1, with 11 bases fitting TRBD2. From germline, CDR1 is MNHNY and CDR2 SVGAGI (reference sequence). The CDR3 extends over 14 amino acids. The V and J ends lost 3 bases and 7 bases, in that order; junction bases with no gene match: 2. The CDR3 DNA sequence: TGTGCCAGCAGTTATAGCGGGGGGGGTAATGAGCAGTTCTTC. It encodes CASSYSGGGNEQFF.

This chain joins TRBV5-1 and TRBJ2-1; 8 bases are a match to TRBD1. CDR1 and CDR2 from the germline V gene are SGHRS and YFSETQ. The CDR3 runs to 16 residues. The V gene end was trimmed by 5 bases and the J gene end by 6 bases; junction bases not matched to a gene: 13. CDR3 protein: CASSHGWQGAGNEQFF. The CDR3 DNA follows: TGCGCCAGCAGTCATGGGTGGCAGGGGGCTGGCAATGAGCAGTTCTTC.

This clonotype was observed a few times. The genes are TRBV5-1 and TRBJ1-1; 8 nucleotides agree with TRBD1. CDR1 SGHRS and CDR2 YFSETQ come from the germline V gene. The CDR3 spans 14 residues. J was trimmed by 4 bases and V by 3 bases; bases with no gene match: 5. The CDR3 region is CASSSGQGGTEAFF. The CDR3 region has the DNA TGCGCCAGCAGCTCCGGACAGGGTGGCACTGAAGCTTTCTTT.

V and J are TRBV20-1 and TRBJ2-2; D may be TRBD2 (7 bases). This CDR3 region has 13 residues. V was clipped by 3 bases and J by 9 bases, with 14 bases between them. The germline V gene has CDR1 DFQATT and CDR2 SNEGSKA (reference sequence). CDR3 sequence (DNA): TGCAGTGCTAGTGCCGGGGGGCATCGGGAGCTGTTTTTT. The encoded protein is CSASAGGHRELFF.

CDR3 in amino acids: CAWWDSPYEQYF. CDR3 nucleotides: TGTGCCTGGTGGGACAGCCCCTACGAGCAGTACTTC. The chain uses TRBV30 and TRBJ2-7; 7 nucleotides agree with TRBD1. Germline trimming cut 5 bases from V and 2 bases from J; bases unmatched to any gene: 3. Germline assignment: CDR1 GTSNPN and CDR2 SVGIG (reference sequence). This CDR3 is 12 amino acids long.

This clonotype appeared a few times. The chain links TRBV15 to TRBJ2-5; 8 positions match TRBD2. J gave up 2 bases and V 0 bases, and 8 bases lay outside the gene matches. This CDR3 is 17 amino acids long. The germline V gene has CDR1 LNHNV and CDR2 YYDKDF (reference sequence). CDR3 amino acids: CATSRDLGAGVQETQYF. The CDR3 region has the DNA TGTGCCACCAGCAGAGATTTAGGAGCGGGGGTACAAGAGACCCAGTACTTC.

This clonotype was counted between two and nine times. The CDR3, as DNA: TGTGCCAGCAGTTTATTCTGGCTATCTGGGGCCAACGTCCTGACTTTC. Its protein product is CASSLFWLSGANVLTF. V usage is TRBV28 and J usage is TRBJ2-6; unclear D gene. The CDR3 covers 16 residues. Germline V CDR1 and CDR2: MDHEN, SYDVKM. The V gene lost 1 base and the J gene lost 1 base, with 8 bases spanning the gap.

This clonotype has more than one count but fewer than ten. The CDR3 loop is CASSPEPSYGYTF. The CDR3 DNA sequence: TGCGCCAGCAGCCCGGAACCCAGCTATGGCTACACCTTC. The chain links TRBV5-1 to TRBJ1-2, with unresolved D. Germline loops: CDR1 SGHRS, CDR2 YFSETQ. This CDR3 region has 13 residues. Trimming left V 4 bases short and J 4 bases short, with 11 bases between.

This clonotype was recorded a few times. The V call is TRBV20-1, the J call TRBJ1-5; TRBD1 is a possible D gene (6 bases). V lost 3 bases, J lost 11 bases, and 14 bases lay in between. The CDR3 runs to 12 residues. The germline V gene has CDR1 DFQATT and CDR2 SNEGSKA (reference sequence). For the CDR3, the DNA is TGCAGTGCTAGGGACAGTTGGTTGGCCCAGCATTTT. It encodes CSARDSWLAQHF.

The rearrangement links TRBV20-1 to TRBJ1-6; D call uncertain. Germline assignment: CDR1 DFQATT and CDR2 SNEGSKA (reference sequence). Trimming removed 2 bases from V and 4 bases from J, with 9 bases in between. This CDR3 is 14 amino acids long. In nucleotides, the CDR3 is TGCAGTGCTAGAACCGATACTTATAATTCACCCCTCCACTTT. It is translated as CSARTDTYNSPLHF.

This clonotype turned up a few times. The chain joins TRBV20-1 to TRBJ2-5, with TRBD2 as a possible D gene (5 bases). Trimming pared 6 bases from V and 3 bases from J, leaving 17 bases between. Germline CDR1 reads DFQATT; CDR2 reads SNEGSKA (reference sequence). The CDR3 consists of 14 residues. The CDR3 DNA is TGCAGTGCCCGGACCCTCCAGACTAAAGAGACCCAGTACTTC. It encodes CSARTLQTKETQYF.

The chain combines TRBV10-3 with TRBJ1-6; weak D call: TRBD1 (5 bases). The V end lost 2 bases, the J end lost 6 bases, and 8 bases lay between the germline ends. Germline assignment: CDR1 ENHRY and CDR2 SYGVKD. The CDR3 runs to 14 residues. CDR3 nucleotides: TGTGCCATCAGTGAGCAGGGAACTAATTCACCCCTCCACTTT. It is translated as CAISEQGTNSPLHF.

The chain is built from TRBV29-1 and TRBJ1-1; D uncertain. The CDR3 is 14 amino acids. Trimming took 7 bases from V and 4 from J, leaving 19 bases between them. Germline CDR1 and CDR2: SQVTM and ANQGSEA. The chain's CDR3 is CSAAAGLWVTEAFF. The CDR3 coding sequence is TGCAGCGCTGCCGCAGGCTTATGGGTCACTGAAGCTTTCTTT.

This clonotype occurred once. The chain employs TRBV2 and TRBJ2-7, with D possibly called TRBD1 or TRBD2 (7 bases each). From germline, CDR1 is SNHLY and CDR2 FYNNEI. V gave up 8 bases and J gave up 3 bases, with 20 bases separating them. This CDR3 is 15 amino acids long. CDR3 sequence (DNA): TGTGCCAGCCGCCCAGGGGGAGGGGGCGACTACGAGCAGTACTTC. Its protein is CASRPGGGGDYEQYF.

This clonotype was counted between two and nine times. V and J are TRBV12-3 or TRBV12-4 and TRBJ2-4; D unclear. V was pared by 7 bases and J by 0 bases, with 7 bases between. The CDR3 runs to 13 residues. The CDR3 reads CASTNLAKNIQYF. The CDR3 nucleotides are TGTGCCAGCACCAACTTAGCCAAAAACATTCAGTACTTC.

V gene TRBV7-9 combines with J gene TRBJ2-1, with D possibly being TRBD1 (5 bases). The V end was cut by 6 bases, the J end by 6 bases, with 12 bases between. Germline loops: CDR1 SEHNR, CDR2 FQNEAQ (reference sequence). This CDR3 has 13 residues. The CDR3 sequence is CASRGQESNEQFF. DNA for the CDR3: TGTGCCAGCAGGGGGCAAGAGAGCAATGAGCAGTTCTTC. Filled out from reference TRBV7-9 and TRBJ2-1, the complete variable domain reads DTGVSQNPRHKITKRGQNVTFRCDPISEHNRLYWYRQTLGQGPEFLTYFQNEAQLEKSRLLSDRFSAERPKGSFSTLEIQRTEQGDSAMYLCASRGQESNEQFFGPGTRLTVL.

This chain connects TRBV6-5 to TRBJ1-6; D unresolved. This CDR3 region has 15 residues. Germline V gives CDR1 MNHEY, CDR2 SVGAGI. The ends were cut back, 0 bases at V and 7 bases at J, with 10 bases in the middle. As DNA, the CDR3 is TGTGCCAGCAGTTACTCGAGTCTGTGGAATTCACCCCTCCACTTT. It encodes CASSYSSLWNSPLHF.

This clonotype turned up a few times. The CDR3 here is CASSYSKERPSYEQYF. In DNA form, the CDR3 reads TGTGCCAGCAGTTACTCGAAAGAGAGGCCCTCCTACGAGCAGTACTTC. The gene calls are TRBV6-2 or TRBV6-3 and TRBJ2-7; no firm D call. Looked up from germline, CDR1 is MNHEY and CDR2 is SVGEGT. V was cut by 0 bases and J by 0 bases, with 12 bases left in between. The CDR3 sequence is 16 residues long.

In this sample, this clonotype turned up a few times. The chain has TRBV2 and TRBJ1-6, with D perhaps TRBD1 (5 bases). Germline CDR1 and CDR2: SNHLY and FYNNEI. This CDR3 has 15 amino acids. Trimming took off 10 bases at V and 5 bases at J, with 18 bases between the two ends. Here the CDR3 DNA reads TGTGCCAACTTGGGTACCGGGACCGATAATTCACCCCTCCACTTT. Translating gives CANLGTGTDNSPLHF.

This clonotype was counted only a few times. This chain joins TRBV5-5 and TRBJ1-1; 7 nucleotides agree with TRBD1. V shed 1 base and J 6 bases; nucleotides not matched to a gene: 9. Germline CDR1 reads SGHKS; CDR2 reads YYEKEE (reference sequence). This CDR3 region has 15 residues. CDR3 sequence reads: CASSLYSGQGAEAFF. The CDR3, as DNA: TGTGCCAGCAGCTTGTACTCCGGGCAGGGGGCTGAAGCTTTCTTT. The variable domain in full, completed from reference TRBV5-5 and TRBJ1-1, reads DAGVTQSPTHLIKTRGQQVTLRCSPISGHKSVSWYQQVLGQGPQFIFQYYEKEERGRGNFPDRFSARQFPNYSSELNVNALLLGDSALYLCASSLYSGQGAEAFFGQGTRLTVV.

This clonotype was observed a few times. An end of the junction differs from the germline gene, which may be a read error. J is TRBJ2-5 and V is TRBV4-2; D is possibly TRBD1 (5 bases). The germline V gene encodes CDR1 LGHNA and CDR2 YNFKEQ. The CDR3 has 12 residues. CDR3 sequence reads: CASSQAGARVHF. The CDR3 DNA is TGTGCCAGCAGCCAAGCTGGGGCTAGGGTTCACTTC.

J is TRBJ2-1 and V is TRBV4-3; D may be TRBD1 (5 bases). The ends were cut back, 5 bases at V and 7 bases at J, with 18 bases in the middle. Germline CDR1 reads LGHNA; CDR2 reads YSLEER. The length of the CDR3 is 15 residues. The chain's CDR3 is CASSSGIFGLNEQFF. Written as DNA, the CDR3 is TGCGCCAGCAGCTCAGGGATATTTGGTTTGAATGAGCAGTTCTTC.

This chain joins TRBV7-3 and TRBJ2-3; TRBD1 matches at 7 bases. V dropped 5 bases and J dropped 8; count of bases not matched to a gene: 13. Per germline, CDR1 SGHTA and CDR2 FQGTGA. This CDR3 contains 15 residues. The CDR3: CASSTRDREIGTQYF. As DNA, the CDR3 is TGTGCCAGCAGCACCCGGGACAGAGAGATTGGTACGCAGTATTTT.